These 31 T cell receptor beta chains were sequenced from one sample in a study of T cell responses to AZD1222 COVID-19 vaccine. Only in-frame clones appear in the TCRdb table, and some are missing; sequencing was by immunoSEQ multiplex PCR. Of around 150,000 clones listed, around 90% were seen once; the top ten hold under 2.5%. This specimen was peripheral blood, taken on day 0 of AZD1222 vaccination. All receptors come from an adult in good health.

The chain combines TRBV19 with TRBJ1-2; a weak D match, TRBD1 (5 bases). V was trimmed by 10 bases and J by 1 base, leaving 16 bases between them. The CDR3 has 14 residues. Germline CDR1 reads LNHDA; CDR2 reads SQIVND (reference sequence). Here the CDR3 reads CATVDRLLNYGYTF. DNA of the CDR3: TGTGCCACCGTCGACAGACTTCTTAACTATGGCTACACCTTC. Looking up the rest from reference TRBV19 and TRBJ1-2 gives the full variable domain: DGGITQSPKYLFRKEGQNVTLSCEQNLNHDAMYWYRQDPGQGLRLIYYSQIVNDFQKGDIAEGYSVSREKKESFPLTVTSAQKNPTAFYLCATVDRLLNYGYTFGSGTRLTVV.

The V gene is TRBV27, the J gene TRBJ1-1; D is unresolved. V lost 4 bases and J lost 4, with 10 bases in between. The CDR3 is 13 residues long. Per the germline V gene, CDR1 is MNHEY and CDR2 is SMNVEV (reference sequence). The CDR3 DNA is TGTGCCAGCAGTTGGGGTGGGAGCACTGAAGCTTTCTTT. Translated, it gives CASSWGGSTEAFF.

About this clone: The sample contains more than one DNA sequence encoding this CDR3. The chain couples TRBV19 to TRBJ2-3; 8 bases map to TRBD2. Germline trimming cut 6 bases from V and 3 bases from J; bases unmatched to any gene: 5. This CDR3 spans 14 amino acids. The germline CDR1 and CDR2 sequences are LNHDA and SQIVND (reference sequence). The CDR3 region has the DNA TGTGCCAGTAGCCCGGGAGGGGGGACAGATACGCAGTATTTT. Its protein is CASSPGGGTDTQYF. Complete variable domain (other parts from reference TRBV19 and TRBJ2-3): DGGITQSPKYLFRKEGQNVTLSCEQNLNHDAMYWYRQDPGQGLRLIYYSQIVNDFQKGDIAEGYSVSREKKESFPLTVTSAQKNPTAFYLCASSPGGGTDTQYFGPGTRLTVL.

This clone was observed a few times. V usage is TRBV29-1 and J usage is TRBJ2-1; TRBD2 is a possible D gene (5 bases). The ends were cut back, 4 bases at V and 6 bases at J, with 10 bases in the middle. Looked up from germline, CDR1 is SQVTM and CDR2 is ANQGSEA. The CDR3 is 12 amino acids. CDR3 protein: CSVVKAVNEQFF. CDR3 coding DNA: TGCAGCGTTGTGAAAGCGGTCAATGAGCAGTTCTTC.

This chain links TRBV18 with TRBJ1-4; 7 bases are a match to TRBD1. J was trimmed by 5 bases and V by 3 bases; bases with no gene match: 6. The CDR3 covers 15 residues. The V gene's germline CDR1 is KGHSH and CDR2 LQKENI. The CDR3 is CASSPPGQQNEKLFF. CDR3 DNA: TGTGCCAGCTCACCCCCGGGACAGCAAAATGAAAAACTGTTTTTT.

The chain uses TRBV29-1 and TRBJ2-7; the match to TRBD1 covers 9 bases. Germline assignment: CDR1 SQVTM and CDR2 ANQGSEA. The J segment lost 3 bases and the V segment lost 6 bases, leaving 3 bases of the junction unmatched. The CDR3 runs to 12 residues. The CDR3 DNA follows: TGCAGCGTACAGGGGGCCCGCTACGAGCAGTACTTC. Protein product: CSVQGARYEQYF.

The CDR3 bases are TGTGCCAGCACCGACAGGGTGGGAGAATCACCCCTCCACTTT. Encoded protein: CASTDRVGESPLHF. The chain combines TRBV7-9 with TRBJ1-6, with 7 bases matching TRBD1. Per germline, CDR1 SEHNR and CDR2 FQNEAQ (reference sequence). J lost 10 bases, V lost 7 bases, and 10 bases had no gene match. The CDR3 spans 14 residues.

V and J are TRBV3-1 (or the pseudogene TRBV3-2) and TRBJ2-4; D is possibly TRBD1 (6 bases). There are 18 residues in the CDR3. The germline V gene encodes CDR1 LGHDT and CDR2 YNNKEL (reference sequence). The V end lost 4 bases, the J end lost 3 bases, and 22 bases lay between the germline ends. CDR3 bases: TGTGCCAGCAGCCGTATTACAGGGAAAGGTGAGGACAAAAACATTCAGTACTTC. This gives the protein CASSRITGKGEDKNIQYF.

V is TRBV6-5 and J is TRBJ1-1; unclear D gene. The CDR3 extends over 15 amino acids. From germline, CDR1 is MNHEY and CDR2 SVGAGI. Trimming stripped 2 bases from V and 3 bases from J, with 13 bases between. CDR3 coding DNA: TGTGCCAGCAGTTACGCTCGAGAGGGTCACACTGAAGCTTTCTTT. It yields the protein CASSYAREGHTEAFF.

J is TRBJ1-1 and V is TRBV28; D gene unclear. Germline CDR1 and CDR2: MDHEN and SYDVKM. The CDR3 loop spans 13 amino acids. V was pared by 3 bases and J by 2 bases, with 7 bases between. The CDR3 protein is CASSLKVNTEAFF. CDR3 DNA sequence: TGTGCCAGCAGTTTGAAGGTTAACACTGAAGCTTTCTTT.

This sequence joins TRBV18 and TRBJ1-1, with 9 bases aligning to TRBD1. The CDR3 spans 15 residues. Germline CDR1 KGHSH, CDR2 LQKENI. The junction had 7 bases not matched to a gene; V was cut back by 3 bases and J by 5 bases. For the CDR3, the DNA is TGTGCCAGCTCACCCGGGACAGGGAGGAGGACTGAAGCTTTCTTT. Protein: CASSPGTGRRTEAFF.

This clone appeared a single time. The chain uses TRBV5-6 and TRBJ1-1; D is ambiguous. The CDR3 sequence is 18 residues long. V shed 0 bases and J shed 10 bases, with 28 bases lying between them. The germline V gene has CDR1 SGHDT and CDR2 YYEEEE. CDR3 protein: CASSLVLTRHDNTGGAFF. In DNA form, the CDR3 reads TGTGCCAGCAGCTTGGTTTTAACCCGCCATGATAATACCGGTGGAGCTTTCTTT.

J is TRBJ1-1 and V is TRBV5-4; D gene unclear. The V and J ends lost 4 bases and 12 bases respectively, with 19 bases between them. The germline V gene has CDR1 SGHNT and CDR2 YYREEE (reference sequence). CDR3 size: 13 residues. CDR3 in DNA: TGTGCCAGCAGCGGGCATGCCTACTTCGTGCCTTTCTTT. Translation gives CASSGHAYFVPFF. Complete variable domain (other parts from reference TRBV5-4 and TRBJ1-1): ETGVTQSPTHLIKTRGQQVTLRCSSQSGHNTVSWYQQALGQGPQFIFQYYREEENGRGNFPPRFSGLQFPNYSSELNVNALELDDSALYLCASSGHAYFVPFFGQGTRLTVV.

This chain links TRBV11-2 with TRBJ2-3; D gene unclear. The CDR3 has 11 residues. V was clipped by 3 bases and J by 3 bases, with 1 base between them. Germline loops: CDR1 SGHAT, CDR2 FQNNGV. The CDR3 bases are TGTGCCAGCAGCTTTACAGATACGCAGTATTTT. Its protein product is CASSFTDTQYF.

The rearrangement joins TRBV28 to TRBJ1-1; 7 positions match TRBD1. This CDR3 contains 18 residues. Losses at the gene ends were 7 bases for V and 7 bases for J; bases not matched to a gene: 24. Per the germline V gene, CDR1 is MDHEN and CDR2 is SYDVKM. CDR3 region: CASTLTGGRDRAKGEAFF. As DNA, the CDR3 is TGTGCCAGCACCCTCACGGGGGGTCGGGACAGAGCTAAGGGTGAAGCTTTCTTT.

The chain combines TRBV7-2 with TRBJ2-1; perhaps TRBD2 as D (6 bases). The V gene's germline CDR1 is SGHTA and CDR2 FQGNSA. The V and J ends lost 4 bases and 8 bases respectively, with 18 bases between them. This CDR3 has 15 residues. CDR3 DNA: TGTGCCAGCAGCTGGGGCGGGCGGGGTGTGTATGAGCAGTTCTTC. Protein sequence: CASSWGGRGVYEQFF.

This rearrangement joins TRBV10-1 to TRBJ2-1; D is undetermined. Between the trimmed V and J ends, which lost 0 bases and 5 bases, there was a span of 5 bases. The CDR3 totals 13 residues. CDR1 is WNHNN, CDR2 SYGVQD, per germline (reference sequence). The DNA of the CDR3 is TGCGCCAGCAGTGAGTCCTGGGACAATGAGCAGTTCTTC. Translation gives CASSESWDNEQFF.

The CDR3 DNA is TGTGCCAGCAGCTTAGTGGGAGGCGGTAACTATGGCTACACCTTC. It is translated as CASSLVGGGNYGYTF. This chain connects TRBV7-2 to TRBJ1-2; D is unclear. V was clipped by 1 base and J by 1 base, with 10 bases between them. The CDR3 totals 15 residues. Looked up from germline, CDR1 is SGHTA and CDR2 is FQGNSA.

The chain is built from TRBV6-5 and TRBJ1-1; no definite D call. Per the germline V gene, CDR1 is MNHEY and CDR2 is SVGAGI. Trimming shortened V by 0 bases and J by 0 bases, and 5 bases separated the two germline ends. The CDR3 has 14 residues. The CDR3: CASSYSRVNTEAFF. In DNA form, the CDR3 reads TGTGCCAGCAGTTACTCGAGAGTGAACACTGAAGCTTTCTTT.

V and J are TRBV28 and TRBJ2-7, with 15 bases aligning to TRBD2. The trim removed 6 bases at V and 5 bases at J, leaving 8 bases unmatched. The CDR3 has 16 amino acids. Germline values: CDR1 MDHEN, CDR2 SYDVKM. CDR3 sequence reads: CASSSGTSGRQNEQYF. CDR3 bases: TGTGCCAGCAGCTCCGGGACTAGCGGGAGGCAGAACGAGCAGTACTTC.

The rearrangement uses TRBV5-1 and TRBJ2-1; 10 bases match TRBD2. Germline CDR1 is SGHRS and CDR2 is YFSETQ. Germline trimming cut 7 bases from V and 7 bases from J; bases unmatched to any gene: 5. This CDR3 has 13 residues. This CDR3 is CASSLAGVNEQFF. In nucleotides, the CDR3 is TGCGCCAGCTCGCTAGCGGGAGTTAATGAGCAGTTCTTC.

The rearrangement uses TRBV7-6 and TRBJ1-1, with unresolved D. This CDR3 is built from 12 residues. CDR1 SGHVS and CDR2 FNYEAQ come from the germline V gene. V was pared by 6 bases and J by 1 base, with 6 bases between. DNA of the CDR3: TGTGCCAGCAGGGCGGGGAACACTGAAGCTTTCTTT. Residues: CASRAGNTEAFF.

This clone was observed a handful of times. The rearrangement links TRBV5-1 to TRBJ2-7; 8 bases are a match to TRBD1. The V gene's germline CDR1 is SGHRS and CDR2 YFSETQ. V gave up 4 bases and J gave up 3 bases; unmatched junction bases: 9. The length of the CDR3 is 15 residues. This CDR3 reads CASSLSQTGVYEQYF. The DNA of the CDR3 is TGCGCCAGCAGCCTCTCCCAGACAGGGGTCTACGAGCAGTACTTC.

The rearrangement joins TRBV7-8 to TRBJ2-7, with TRBD1 matching 10 bases. This CDR3 is built from 15 residues. From germline, CDR1 is SGHVS and CDR2 FQNEAQ. V lost 3 bases, J lost 7 bases, and 9 bases stayed unmatched. The CDR3 nucleotides read TGTGCCAGCAGCTTTCGGGACAGGGGAAACGGGGAGCAGTACTTC. Encoded protein: CASSFRDRGNGEQYF.

The chain is built from TRBV15 and TRBJ2-3, with 8 bases lining up with TRBD1. Germline loops: CDR1 LNHNV, CDR2 YYDKDF (reference sequence). CDR3 length: 15 amino acids. Trimming cost V 3 bases and J 2 bases; bases outside gene matches: 4. CDR3 loop: CATSRGQVNTDTQYF. The CDR3 nucleotides are TGTGCCACCAGCAGGGGACAGGTAAACACAGATACGCAGTATTTT.

This rearrangement joins TRBV2 to TRBJ1-2; 8 bases match TRBD1. Germline trimming cut 5 bases from V and 7 bases from J; bases unmatched to any gene: 12. Germline lookup yields CDR1 SNHLY and CDR2 FYNNEI. This CDR3 is built from 15 residues. For the CDR3, the DNA is TGTGCCAGCAGTCATGGACAGGGCGGGTCGGGTGGCTACACCTTC. This sequence encodes CASSHGQGGSGGYTF.

This CDR3 reads CASSLASGRVTGELFF. For the CDR3, the DNA is TGTGCCAGCAGCTTGGCGAGCGGGAGGGTCACCGGGGAGCTGTTTTTT. The V and J genes are TRBV5-8 and TRBJ2-2; 10 positions agree with TRBD2. In germline, CDR1 is SGHTS, CDR2 YDEGEE. After removal of 0 bases from V and 4 bases from J, the junction contained 3 bases not matched to a gene. CDR3 length: 16 amino acids.

The V gene is TRBV7-2, the J gene TRBJ2-1; 7 bases fit TRBD1. Trimming took 6 bases from V and 4 from J; bases not matched to a gene: 6. CDR3 length: 14 amino acids. Germline lookup yields CDR1 SGHTA and CDR2 FQGNSA. The CDR3 bases are TGTGCCAGCAGAAGGACAGGCAGGTACAATGAGCAGTTCTTC. It yields the protein CASRRTGRYNEQFF.

V usage is TRBV28 and J usage is TRBJ1-2; D is perhaps TRBD1 (5 bases). Germline V gene data show CDR1 as MDHEN and CDR2 as SYDVKM. This CDR3 is 16 amino acids long. V was clipped by 5 bases and J by 4 bases, with 20 bases between them. This chain's CDR3 is CASSPPGQAAGYGYTF. The CDR3 nucleotides read TGTGCCAGCAGTCCCCCGGGGCAGGCGGCGGGCTATGGCTACACCTTC.

This chain connects TRBV2 to TRBJ1-1, with TRBD1 matching 9 bases. The CDR3 runs to 13 residues. Germline V lookup: CDR1 SNHLY, CDR2 FYNNEI. Germline trimming cut 7 bases from V and 4 bases from J; bases unmatched to any gene: 4. The CDR3 loop is CASIQGAFTEAFF. The CDR3 bases are TGTGCCAGCATACAGGGGGCCTTCACTGAAGCTTTCTTT.

The rearrangement uses TRBV5-4 and TRBJ2-2; 12 bases fit TRBD2. The ends lost 3 bases at V and 7 bases at J; junction bases unmatched: 7. The CDR3 is 16 amino acids. CDR1 is SGHNT and CDR2 is YYREEE in the germline V gene (reference sequence). CDR3 nucleotides: TGTGCCAGCAGCTCCCCGGGACTAGCGGGCTTCGGGGAGCTGTTTTTT. Its protein product is CASSSPGLAGFGELFF.